Listed below are T cell receptor beta chains from one sample, sequenced in a study of identical twins. TCRdb re-called the 5' RACE reads with MiXCR, one entry per CDR3 protein. This table has about 200,000 distinct CDR3 sequences, roughly 7.5% appearing once. A further study also used this sample, focusing on yellow fever vaccine responses in identical twins.

The sample was memory (CD45RO+) T cells sorted from blood. The receptors come from a woman in her late teens or twenties in good health. The CDR3 runs from the conserved cysteine through the conserved F or W. A D gene is named only where the DNA matches it firmly. Size tells how often a clone was seen (once, few, many) or the class of an expanded clone, and some rows leave it out.

>few|TRBJ2-3|TRBV28|.
CASSRSPGPWYF
TGTGCCAGCAGCCGCAGCCCGGGACCATGGTATTTT
>many|TRBJ2-1|TRBV29-1|TRBD2
CSAQRGGPDEQFF
TGCAGCGCCCAACGGGGAGGGCCGGATGAGCAGTTCTTC
>few|TRBJ2-5|TRBV28|.
CASSLEGPVRETQYF
TGTGCCAGCAGTCTAGAGGGCCCCGTCCGGGAGACCCAGTACTTC
>.|TRBJ1-4|TRBV14|TRBD1
CASSQDGRGGGEKLFF
TGTGCCAGCAGCCAAGATGGGAGAGGGGGCGGTGAAAAACTGTTTTTT
>few|TRBJ2-3|TRBV6-2/TRBV6-3|TRBD1
CASRRTGYTDTQYF
TGTGCCAGCAGGCGGACAGGGTACACAGATACGCAGTATTTT
>many|TRBJ2-5|TRBV5-6|TRBD1
CASSRDRILQETQYF
TGTGCCAGCAGCCGGGACAGGATCCTTCAAGAGACCCAGTACTTC
>many|TRBJ2-1|TRBV7-2|TRBD2
CASSFQGLAHNEQFF
TGTGCCAGCAGCTTCCAGGGACTAGCACACAATGAGCAGTTCTTC
>.|TRBJ2-5|TRBV7-9|.
CASSLRLAQETQYF
TGTGCCAGCAGCTTAAGGCTGGCCCAAGAGACCCAGTACTTC
>.|TRBJ2-3|TRBV6-1|.
CASSTPAVRTQYF
TGTGCCAGCAGTACCCCAGCGGTTAGGACGCAGTATTTT
>many|TRBJ2-5|TRBV24-1|.
CATSENQETQYF
TGTGCCACCAGTGAAAACCAAGAGACCCAGTACTTC
>few|TRBJ2-3|TRBV6-5|TRBD2
CASSYVGGSADTQYF
TGTGCCAGCAGTTACGTGGGCGGGAGCGCAGATACGCAGTATTTT
>few|TRBJ2-3|TRBV7-2|.
CASSSARSGTDTQYF
TGTGCCAGCAGCTCCGCCAGGAGCGGCACAGATACGCAGTATTTT
>many|TRBJ2-3|TRBV20-1|TRBD2
CSAKTSWSSTDTQYF
TGCAGTGCTAAGACTAGCTGGTCTAGCACAGATACGCAGTATTTT
>.|TRBJ2-2|TRBV7-9|TRBD1
CASSTTLDRRNTGELFF
TGTGCCAGCAGCACAACACTGGACAGGAGGAACACCGGGGAGCTGTTTTTT
>few|TRBJ2-7|TRBV6-1|TRBD2
CASSEAGLAGGRLEQYF
TGTGCCAGCAGTGAAGCGGGTCTAGCGGGAGGGCGCCTCGAGCAGTACTTC
>.|TRBJ2-7|TRBV7-8|TRBD1
CASSSRQGVPYEQYF
TGTGCCAGCAGCTCAAGACAGGGGGTTCCCTACGAGCAGTACTTC
>.|TRBJ2-3|TRBV6-1|.
CASSWDSSTDTQYF
TGTGCCAGCAGCTGGGACTCATCCACAGATACGCAGTATTTT
>few|TRBJ2-5|TRBV6-1|.
CASSETRETQYF
TGTGCCAGCAGTGAAACTAGGGAGACCCAGTACTTC
>many|TRBJ2-1|TRBV29-1|TRBD2
CSVGRVNDEQFF
TGCAGCGTAGGGAGGGTGAACGATGAGCAGTTCTTC
>many|TRBJ1-4|TRBV2|.
CASSEAREKLFF
TGTGCCAGCAGTGAAGCGCGAGAAAAACTGTTTTTT
>few|TRBJ2-4|TRBV20-1|TRBD1
CSARDLTRQGAGNIQYF
TGCAGTGCTAGAGATTTGACCCGACAGGGGGCGGGCAACATTCAGTACTTC
>few|TRBJ1-1|TRBV5-6|.
CASSGGMNTEAFF
TGTGCCAGCAGCGGGGGGATGAACACTGAAGCTTTCTTT
>.|TRBJ2-1|TRBV19|.
CASSTFEGREQFF
TGTGCCAGTAGTACCTTCGAGGGTCGTGAGCAGTTCTTC
>many|TRBJ2-1|TRBV12-3/TRBV12-4|.
CASSFRGEQFF
TGTGCCAGCAGTTTTAGGGGTGAGCAGTTCTTC
>few|TRBJ2-7|TRBV4-2|.
CASSQEAGSYEQYF
TGTGCCAGCAGCCAAGAGGCAGGGAGCTACGAGCAGTACTTC
>.|TRBJ2-2|TRBV9|TRBD2
CASSVVAQAGGTGELFF
TGTGCCAGCAGCGTAGTGGCCCAGGCGGGAGGTACCGGGGAGCTGTTTTTT
>few|TRBJ1-3|TRBV3-1|.
CASSQGAAISGNTIYF
TGTGCCAGCAGCCAAGGGGCGGCGATCTCTGGAAACACCATATATTTT
>few|TRBJ1-2|TRBV5-5|TRBD1
CASSLGTGVYGYTF
TGTGCCAGCAGCTTGGGGACAGGGGTCTATGGCTACACCTTC
>few|TRBJ2-3|TRBV5-1|TRBD1
CASSPDRGPTDTQYF
TGCGCCAGCAGCCCGGACAGGGGGCCCACAGATACGCAGTATTTT
>.|TRBJ2-7|TRBV27|TRBD1
CASTPQRDRVFEQYF
TGTGCCAGCACCCCCCAAAGGGACAGGGTTTTCGAGCAGTACTTC
>few|TRBJ1-6|TRBV24-1|.
CATSGGEAPNSPLHF
TGTGCCACCAGTGGCGGGGAAGCCCCTAATTCACCCCTCCACTTT
>.|TRBJ2-3|TRBV24-1|.
CATSPGLGTDTQYF
TGTGCCACCAGTCCCGGGTTAGGCACAGATACGCAGTATTTT
>many|TRBJ2-2|TRBV29-1|.
CSAKGGTGELFF
TGCAGCGCAAAGGGTGGGACCGGGGAGCTGTTTTTT
>few|TRBJ2-7|TRBV20-1|.
CSARDRSGVREQYF
TGCAGTGCTAGAGATCGTTCAGGGGTAAGGGAGCAGTACTTC
>.|TRBJ1-1|TRBV18|TRBD1
CASSPTGQIFTEAFF
TGTGCCAGCTCACCGACGGGACAGATATTCACTGAAGCTTTCTTT
>many|TRBJ2-3|TRBV20-1|.
CSAIDSPGQYF
TGCAGTGCTATCGACAGCCCGGGGCAGTATTTT
>.|TRBJ2-1|TRBV6-6|TRBD2
CSSGGNYNEQFF
TGCTCGTCGGGAGGGAACTACAATGAGCAGTTCTTC
>few|TRBJ2-1|TRBV18|TRBD1
CASSPGGLNRGRHNEQFF
TGTGCCAGCTCACCGGGAGGCCTTAACAGGGGGCGGCACAATGAGCAGTTCTTC
>.|TRBJ1-1|TRBV7-9|TRBD1
CASSLGDRNMNTEAFF
TGTGCCAGCAGCTTAGGGGACAGGAACATGAACACTGAAGCTTTCTTT
>many|TRBJ2-5|TRBV4-1|TRBD2
CASSQDGIAGVQETQYF
TGCGCCAGCAGCCAAGACGGAATAGCGGGGGTACAAGAGACCCAGTACTTC
>many|TRBJ1-4|TRBV5-6|.
CASSDRYRVEEEKLFF
TGTGCCAGCAGCGACCGATACAGGGTTGAAGAAGAAAAACTGTTTTTT
>few|TRBJ2-6|TRBV9|TRBD2
CASSGGASGANVLTF
TGTGCCAGTAGCGGGGGGGCAAGTGGGGCCAACGTCCTGACTTTC
>.|TRBJ2-7|TRBV20-1|TRBD1
CSATMWGQGAYEQYF
TGCAGTGCCACTATGTGGGGACAGGGGGCGTACGAGCAGTACTTC